This T cell receptor (beta chain) was identified in a study of T cell responses to AZD1222 COVID-19 vaccine. Study-level results: The span of vaccine-associated CD4 TCRs extended across spike, with dominance at 160-218 and 743-854.

Germline loops: CDR1 SGHAT, CDR2 FQNNGV. CDR3 size: 15 residues. The V segment lost 5 bases and the J segment 0 bases; nucleotides outside the gene matches: 3. Some clones are missing from TCRdb's copy, which holds only in-frame ones; the method was immunoSEQ multiplex PCR. This repertoire shows 150,000 to 180,000 clones, more than 85% found once; its top ten account for 5.5% to 8%. To note about this clone: Antigen unknown.

The receptor's source is an adult who had recovered from COVID-19. The input for sequencing was peripheral blood, taken after recovery from COVID-19. This chain joins TRBV11-2 and TRBJ2-2, with 7 bases fitting TRBD1. DNA for the CDR3: TGTGCCAGCAGCCAGGACAGGACGAACACCGGGGAGCTGTTTTTT. It specifies CASSQDRTNTGELFF.